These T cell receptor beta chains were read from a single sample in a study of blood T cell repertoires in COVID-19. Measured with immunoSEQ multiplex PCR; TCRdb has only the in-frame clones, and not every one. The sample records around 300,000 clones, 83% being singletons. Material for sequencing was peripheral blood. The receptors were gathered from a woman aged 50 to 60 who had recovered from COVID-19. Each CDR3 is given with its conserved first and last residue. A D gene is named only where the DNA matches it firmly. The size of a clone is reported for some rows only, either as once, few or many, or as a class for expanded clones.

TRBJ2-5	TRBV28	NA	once	CASSPTGLQETQYF	TGTGCCAGCAGTCCGACAGGACTTCAAGAGACCCAGTACTTC
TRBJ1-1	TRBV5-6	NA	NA	CASSLDARMNTEAFF	TGTGCCAGCAGCTTGGATGCTAGAATGAACACTGAAGCTTTCTTT
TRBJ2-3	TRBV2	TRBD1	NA	CASRDREVTDTQYF	TGTGCCAGCAGGGACAGGGAGGTGACAGATACGCAGTATTTT
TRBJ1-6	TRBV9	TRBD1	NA	CASSVRDRENSPLHF	TGTGCCAGCAGCGTAAGGGACAGGGAAAATTCACCCCTCCACTTT
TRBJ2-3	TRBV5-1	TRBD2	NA	CASSKALAGRGADTQYF	TGCGCCAGCAGCAAAGCCCTAGCGGGCCGTGGGGCAGATACGCAGTATTTT
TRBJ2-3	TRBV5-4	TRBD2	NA	CASSPRASGGDTQYF	TGTGCCAGCAGCCCGCGGGCTAGCGGGGGGGATACGCAGTATTTT
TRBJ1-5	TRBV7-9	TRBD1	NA	CASSATGGNQPQHF	TGTGCCAGCAGCGCCACAGGGGGCAATCAGCCCCAGCATTTT
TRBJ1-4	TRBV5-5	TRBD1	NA	CASSFRQGDNEKLFF	TGTGCCAGCAGCTTCCGACAGGGGGATAATGAAAAACTGTTTTTT
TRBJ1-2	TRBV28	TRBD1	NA	CASSSPTGTVGGYTF	TGTGCCAGCAGTTCCCCGACAGGGACAGTCGGTGGCTACACCTTC
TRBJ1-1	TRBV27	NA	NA	CASSFDGRMNTEAFF	TGTGCCAGCAGTTTTGATGGCAGGATGAACACTGAAGCTTTCTTT
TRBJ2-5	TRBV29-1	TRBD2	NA	CSVLGLGLAETQYF	TGCAGCGTCCTGGGACTAGGATTAGCAGAGACCCAGTACTTC
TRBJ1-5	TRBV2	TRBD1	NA	CASSDTGVQRQPQHF	TGTGCCAGCAGTGATACAGGGGTGCAGCGGCAGCCCCAGCATTTT
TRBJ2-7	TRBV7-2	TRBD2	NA	CASSLDSGGSSYEQYF	TGTGCCAGCAGCTTAGATTCGGGAGGGAGCTCCTACGAGCAGTACTTC
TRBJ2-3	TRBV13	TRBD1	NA	CASSFFIRTGARTDTQYF	TGTGCCAGCAGCTTTTTCATTAGGACAGGGGCCCGCACAGATACGCAGTATTTT
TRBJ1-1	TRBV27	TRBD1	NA	CASTQTGTGLMNTEAFF	TGTGCCAGCACCCAAACCGGGACAGGGCTCATGAACACTGAAGCTTTCTTT
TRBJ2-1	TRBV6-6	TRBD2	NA	CASWGGVANRNHEQFF	TGTGCCAGCTGGGGGGGGGTTGCTAATCGCAACCATGAGCAGTTCTTC
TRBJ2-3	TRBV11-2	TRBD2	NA	CASSLSAGGLTYHKDTQYF	TGTGCCAGCAGCCTTTCAGCGGGAGGGCTGACCTACCACAAAGATACGCAGTATTTT
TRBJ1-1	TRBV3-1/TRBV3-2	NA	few	CASSQMDRFNTEAFF	TGTGCCAGCAGCCAAATGGACAGATTTAACACTGAAGCTTTCTTT
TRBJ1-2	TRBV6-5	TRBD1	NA	CASTRQGALRGYTF	TGTGCCAGCACCCGACAGGGGGCCCTTAGGGGCTACACCTTC
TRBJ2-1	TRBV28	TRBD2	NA	CASSITGLAGGNNEQFF	TGTGCCAGCAGTATAACTGGACTAGCGGGGGGCAACAATGAGCAGTTCTTC
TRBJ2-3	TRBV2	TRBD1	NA	CASSEADRGDTQYF	TGTGCCAGCAGTGAAGCGGACAGGGGAGATACGCAGTATTTT
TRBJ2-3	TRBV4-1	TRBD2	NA	CASSHVGLAGGTRTDTQYF	TGCGCCAGCAGCCATGTCGGACTAGCGGGAGGGACTCGCACAGATACGCAGTATTTT
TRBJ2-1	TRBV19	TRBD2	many	CASSIPSSGGANEQFF	TGTGCCAGTAGTATCCCATCTAGCGGGGGAGCGAATGAGCAGTTCTTC
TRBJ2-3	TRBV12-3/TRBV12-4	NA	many	CASRQATDTQYF	TGTGCCAGCAGACAGGCCACAGATACGCAGTATTTT
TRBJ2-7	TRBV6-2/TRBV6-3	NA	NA	CASSWGGTYEQYF	TGTGCCAGCAGTTGGGGCGGGACCTACGAGCAGTACTTC
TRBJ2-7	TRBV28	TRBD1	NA	CASSQHPGQGAGEQYF	TGTGCCAGCAGCCAACACCCGGGGCAGGGGGCAGGCGAGCAGTACTTC